This record covers a single T cell receptor beta chain. This clonotype was detected ten times or more. Its specific antigen is unknown. It has no much larger one-base neighbor in the sample; base qualities were not kept. The data were taken from a study of patients and donors after allogeneic stem cell transplantation (dated by TCRdb to about 2020). Trimming costs V 3 bases and J 3 bases, and their ends lie 15 bases apart. Reading the germline V gene gives CDR1 KGHSH and CDR2 LQKENI. The CDR3 starts with the cysteine, ends with the phenylalanine, and has 15 residues. This entry keeps only the CDR3 DNA: 45 bases, framed from base 1. Libraries were prepared through RT-PCR. The sequencer listed for this sample is NextSeq 550. TCRdb redid the processing of the public reads, applying fastp at Q25 and MiXCR, and retained in-frame beta chains. A single entry per CDR3 protein holds the most common genes and DNA from its merged rows. The sample table holds 400,000 to 450,000 distinct CDR3 sequences, of which around 16% were seen once. Jointly, the top ten make up roughly 7% of the sample.

This receptor was taken from a human donor who was either an allogeneic HSCT recipient or a stem cell or donor lymphocyte infusion donor (not recorded which). It is not recorded whose cells these are; they may come from a transplant donor. The V and J genes are TRBV18 and TRBJ2-7; the D call is tentative, TRBD1 or TRBD2, as each matches 6 bases. Sequencing was done on a sample of blood, either unsorted or a sorted T cell fraction (not recorded which). The DNA sequence is given as TGTGCCAGCTCACCGAAGGGGGGCCTCTTCTACGAGCAGTACTTC. The resulting protein is CASSPKGGLFYEQYF.